This T cell receptor beta chain appears in the sequencing data of a study of CD8 T cells in Susac syndrome. This CDR3 spans 16 amino acids. Germline loops: CDR1 LGHNA, CDR2 YSLEER. The junction had 6 bases not matched to a gene; V was cut back by 1 base and J by 6 bases. The sequenced target, TCR beta, came from blood CD8+ and CD4+ T cells. FACS enriched CD8+ TEMRA cells, while bulk CD8+ and CD4+ were negatively isolated. Roughly 0.45 to 1 ug RNA was reverse transcribed with random hexamers. The TCR beta CDR3 was amplified by immunoSEQ multiplex PCR across 54 Vbeta, 13 Jbeta. Each CDR3 protein is one row after TCRdb ran MiXCR on the immunoSEQ multiplex PCR reads. The repertoire consists of some 120,000 distinct CDR3 sequences, with over 85% occurring once and the leading ten covering around 0.087%.

The sequencing input was CD4+ T cells from PBMCs. The genes are TRBV4-3 and TRBJ2-1; 10 bases agree with TRBD2. The receptor was isolated from a human donor in good health. CDR3 sequence reads: CASSQALGLASNEQFF. In DNA form, the CDR3 reads TGCGCCAGCAGCCAAGCCCTGGGACTAGCGTCCAATGAGCAGTTCTTC.